This T cell receptor (beta chain) was obtained from a study of cytomegalovirus exposure and HLA in healthy donors (dated by TCRdb to the late 2010s). The study in broad terms: According to a later analysis, the roughly 120 validation repertoires were produced on the same platform as the 666 repertoires of the first cohort. The study aimed to test whether cataloging public T cell receptors could reveal signatures of past pathogen exposure. In addition to the first cohort of roughly 700 subjects, a separate validation cohort of approximately 130 different subjects was used. The study combined high-throughput TCR immunosequencing, statistical association of individual TCRs with disease status, and machine learning to predict cytomegalovirus infection status.

To prepare the library, the immunoSEQ multiplex PCR assay was applied. Under the source paper's analysis protocol: A statistical classification framework was built for diagnosing cytomegalovirus status from the catalog of TCR beta chain sequences. In TCRdb, the immuneACCESS table is reduced to in-frame sequences with V and J assigned. These tables do not hold every clone; where another copy was compared, an unresolved V gene accounts for under half, and the others remain unexplained. V and J calls and clone size come straight from that table; D and trimming were deduced from the DNA. Counted in this sample were about 98,000 clones; 87% of them appeared once. The ten largest clones capture 3.5% to 5% of the sample. From the cysteine through the phenylalanine, the CDR3 covers 14 amino acids. CDR3 DNA only is kept here, 42 bases in frame from base 1. The junction carries 16 bases between V and J, which are trimmed by 6 bases and 8 bases respectively. Based on the germline V gene, the CDR1 and CDR2 sequences are KGHSH and LQKENI.

Turning to this clone: Its target antigen remains unknown. Within one base of it there is no much larger clone, and no base qualities were kept.

Overall results and qualifications from the work: In the study, about 150 TCR beta chains were listed as associated with cytomegalovirus. In both the original and validation cohorts, the classifier was reported to diagnose cytomegalovirus status with high specificity and sensitivity. Three of the identified cytomegalovirus-associated TCR beta chains were confirmed in vitro to be specific for cytomegalovirus antigens. According to the authors, the approach could potentially be generalized to other disease states and immunological phenotypes. A later analysis found that TCRs clustered in the first cohort also tended to co-occur in the 120 validation repertoires, with about 94% of cluster scores above 0. Most TCR sequences were seen in very few donors, while some public TCRs were found in many individuals. The validation cohort had no HLA typing available for a later analysis, so co-occurrence within that cohort was assessed over all 130 or so repertoires.

Donors formed part of the validation cohort, which comprised 120 subjects and was distinct from the first cohort of over 500 subjects. The chain uses TRBV18 and TRBJ1-4; perhaps TRBD1 is the D gene, with 5 bases matching. The sample was PBMCs. The TCR originated in a woman in her 30s in good health and CMV-seronegative. CDR3 region: CASSPGRDWEKLFF. The bases are TGTGCCAGCTCGCCTGGCAGGGATTGGGAAAAACTGTTTTTT. The CDR3 plus the reference TRBV18 and TRBJ1-4 genes for the other parts give the full variable domain: NAGVMQNPRHLVRRRGQEARLRCSPMKGHSHVYWYRQLPEEGLKFMVYLQKENIIDESGMPKERFSAEFPKEGPSILRIQQVVRGDSAAYFCASSPGRDWEKLFFGSGTQLSVL.